This T cell receptor beta chain was retrieved from a study of CD8 T cells in ankylosing spondylitis. General observations from the study: Seemingly characteristic of ankylosing spondylitis blood was a TCR beta motif consisting of several highly homologous variants. A number of the motif variants had already been described in reactive arthritis synovial fluid and blood.

The V end lost 0 bases, the J end lost 2 bases, and 16 bases lay between the germline ends. The CDR3 length is 17 residues. Germline V gene lookup returns CDR1 MNHEY and CDR2 SVGAGI. A single record per CDR3 protein comes from TCRdb applying MiXCR to the 5' RACE reads. The top ten clones hold roughly 16% of a sample with about 420,000 distinct CDR3 sequences, approximately 20% of them seen once. Turning to this clonotype: Its target is not known.

Sequenced sample: blood, either unsorted or a sorted T cell fraction (not recorded which). This sequence originates from a male donor with ankylosing spondylitis. The chain combines TRBV6-5 with TRBJ1-1, with D maybe TRBD1 (6 bases). The CDR3 sequence is CASSYSPRHRENTEAFF. The CDR3 DNA is TGTGCCAGCAGTTACTCGCCCCGCCACAGGGAAAACACTGAAGCTTTCTTT.